This TCR beta chain was obtained from a study of blood T cells in healthy people across ages (dated by TCRdb to the mid-2010s). As for the study more broadly: Template switching captured roughly one uniquely barcoded TCR beta cDNA molecule per two T cells in model experiments. Four age groups were formed from the donors: young (average about 16 years), middle-aged (approximately 40), aged (more than 55) and long-lived (more than 75). Using deep sequencing normalized with unique cDNA molecular identifiers, the study measured how TCR beta repertoire diversity changes with age. Using the same blood draw, the study looked at two additional independent replicas of 1 million unique cDNA reads for two donors, one aged 18 to 30 and the other aged 80 or older. The full study reports these points: Since profiling was done on bulk unsorted PBMCs, naive and antigen-experienced compartments could not be conclusively compared. There was a strong correlation between observed TCR beta diversity and the percentage of naive T cells measured by flow cytometry. Total diversity estimates from one million sequenced T cells were considered lower bounds and underestimates. Compared with the aged group, the long-lived group had more naive CD4+ T cells, fewer expanded clones and increased TCR diversity, a pattern suggesting age selection. Because donor CMV infection status was unknown, age-related changes in expanded clonotypes were potentially confounded. As age increased, observed TCR beta diversity per million T cells dropped in a roughly linear way, and a significant reduction was already evident by age approximately 40.

As concerns this clonotype: The clone's antigen remains unknown. The input lacks base qualities; no much larger clone sits a single base away.

Donors were around 37 systemically healthy Caucasian individuals from Russia aged roughly 6 to 100 years. Each donor gave roughly 11 milliliters of peripheral blood, drawn into EDTA-treated Vacutainer tubes. Ficoll-Paque density-gradient centrifugation was used to isolate PBMCs, with at least 6.5 million per sample. Total RNA, at least 5 micrograms per sample, was extracted from PBMCs with Trizol reagent. The percentages of naive CD45RAhigh/CD27high T cells were determined by flow cytometry on a PBMC aliquot from every donor. The germline V gene sets CDR1 to SGHVS and CDR2 to FQNEAQ. From the cysteine through the phenylalanine, the CDR3 covers 17 amino acids. The read is trimmed to its CDR3 DNA, 51 bases read in frame from base 1. V is pruned by 0 bases and J by 2 bases, leaving 8 bases of the junction without a gene match. The library was made by 5' RACE. Sequencing took place on an Illumina HiSeq 2500. A second PCR of roughly 6 to 11 cycles was run with a J-beta primer mix and a sample-barcoded 5' primer. Each TCR beta cDNA molecule received a unique molecular identifier from a template-switch 5' adaptor carrying 12 random nucleotides. Each sample yielded at least 2.5 million CDR3-containing paired-end reads. First-strand cDNA synthesis was performed from all RNA using the Mint cDNA synthesis kit, with priming by a TRBC-specific oligonucleotide. All cDNA was treated with uracil-DNA glycosylase and then went through a first 18-cycle PCR with the universal primers M1SS and BC2_uni_R. The study's processing was this. For normalization, 1 million high-quality reads, each with a distinct molecular identifier, were randomly selected from each sample. Instead of being binned into consensus sequences, reads that shared molecular identifiers were thrown out. CDR3 identification, clonotype clustering and error correction used MiTCR with a Q25 quality threshold and the strictest error-elimination algorithm. A nonparametric unseen species model with Euler transformation was used to estimate a lower bound on total TCR beta diversity. The raw public reads went through TCRdb reprocessing: fastp at Q25, MiXCR clone calling, in-frame beta chains kept. When rows share a CDR3 protein, they turn into one entry using the most common DNA and genes. The V and J calls reflect TCRdb's pipeline rather than the authors' work. A total of under 700,000 distinct CDR3 sequences appear in this sample, less than 25% of them only once. The ten largest account for under 9% of the sample.

The sample was also linked to a second study, of T cells of mothers and their children. Per that second paper: Nine systemically healthy Caucasian individuals, comprising three mothers and their six children, were included as donors. cDNA synthesis used all of the extracted RNA, with roughly 1.5 ug of RNA in each 15 ul reaction. In the second PCR, the M1S primer added sample barcodes and 2-4 random nucleotides. Over 9 million TCR beta CDR3 reads came from each mother, compared with some 3 million reads from each child. Thymic selection similarly shapes TCR recombination output in related and unrelated pairs, with minor effect from inherited differences. Related mother-child pairs always showed normalized repertoire overlap that was slightly higher than in unrelated mother-child pairs, though the difference was never significant. No persistent microchimeric T cell clones were detected, at a sensitivity of around 97 clones per million clonotypes. The study used deep NGS to compare TCR beta repertoires of mothers and children, seeking features distinguishing related mother-child pairs from unrelated individuals. The mean age was roughly 40 +/- 4 years for the mothers and approximately 11 +/- 4 years for the children. After adapter ligation was performed with NEBNext reagents, the libraries were sequenced on an Illumina HiSeq 2000 with 100+100 nt paired-end reads. To prevent cross-contamination, the mother and child libraries were prepared a month apart and were sequenced in separate runs. Between roughly 500,000 and 2,300,000 distinct TCR beta clonotypes were identified per donor. Naive TCR beta clonotypes were estimated from low-frequency clonotypes matched to each donor's FACS-determined naive share, without sorting.

The receptor was derived from a boy aged 10-17 years in good health. Sequencing used blood. The V and J genes are TRBV7-8 and TRBJ2-3, with 7 central nucleotides matching TRBD1. For the CDR3, the sequence is CASSLALGQVNTDTQYF. The DNA is TGTGCCAGCAGCTTAGCACTCGGACAGGTTAACACAGATACGCAGTATTTT.